This T cell receptor beta chain was recovered during a study of cytomegalovirus exposure and HLA in healthy donors. Both 60 Vbeta primers and 13 Jbeta primers went into the PCR. Profiled with immunoSEQ multiplex PCR; TCRdb holds only in-frame clones, not every one. The table includes about 110,000 clones, 65% to 80% detected once. Study-level findings and limits: A link between a missense DCLRE1C variant and TCR beta V- and J-gene trimming emerged from a later analysis.

On this clone itself: Its antigen is unknown.

The CDR3 is 17 amino acids. V was pared by 0 bases and J by 1 base, with 16 bases between. Germline V gene lookup returns CDR1 SGHRS and CDR2 YFSETQ. The clonotype was recovered from a man in his 60s in good health and CMV-seronegative. This rearrangement joins TRBV5-1 to TRBJ1-1; D is undetermined. The sequencing input was PBMCs. This chain's CDR3 is CASSLEQAGVGNTEAFF. The CDR3 DNA sequence: TGCGCCAGCAGCTTGGAGCAGGCCGGGGTGGGGAACACTGAAGCTTTCTTT.